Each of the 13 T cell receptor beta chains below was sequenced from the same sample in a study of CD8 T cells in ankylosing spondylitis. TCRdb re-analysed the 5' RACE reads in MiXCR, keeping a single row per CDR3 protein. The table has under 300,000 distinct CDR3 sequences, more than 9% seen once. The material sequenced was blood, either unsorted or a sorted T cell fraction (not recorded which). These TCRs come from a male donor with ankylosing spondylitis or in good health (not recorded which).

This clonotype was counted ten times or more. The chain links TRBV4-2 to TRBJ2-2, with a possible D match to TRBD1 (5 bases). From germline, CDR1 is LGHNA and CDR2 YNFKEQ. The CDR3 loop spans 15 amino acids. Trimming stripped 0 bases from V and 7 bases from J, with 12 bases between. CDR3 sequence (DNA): TGTGCCAGCAGCCAAGAAGAAAGGGGATACGGGGAGCTGTTTTTT. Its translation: CASSQEERGYGELFF.

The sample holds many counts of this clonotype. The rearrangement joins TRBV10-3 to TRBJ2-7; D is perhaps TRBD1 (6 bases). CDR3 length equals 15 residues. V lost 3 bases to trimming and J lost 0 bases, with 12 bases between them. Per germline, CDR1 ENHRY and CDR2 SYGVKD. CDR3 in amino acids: CAISDRGSSSYEQYF. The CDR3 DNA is TGTGCCATCAGTGACAGGGGCTCCAGCTCCTACGAGCAGTACTTC.

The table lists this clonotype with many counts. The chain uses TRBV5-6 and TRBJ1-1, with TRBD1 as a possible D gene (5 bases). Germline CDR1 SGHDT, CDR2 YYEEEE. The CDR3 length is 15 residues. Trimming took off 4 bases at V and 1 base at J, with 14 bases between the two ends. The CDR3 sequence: CASSRGSGRNTEAFF. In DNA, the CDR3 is TGTGCCAGCAGCCGGGGCTCCGGGCGGAACACTGAAGCTTTCTTT. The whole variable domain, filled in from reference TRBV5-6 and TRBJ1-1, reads DAGVTQSPTHLIKTRGQQVTLRCSPKSGHDTVSWYQQALGQGPQFIFQYYEEEERQRGNFPDRFSGHQFPNYSSELNVNALLLGDSALYLCASSRGSGRNTEAFFGQGTRLTVV.

Here the CDR3 reads CAWSDRGPYGFTGELFF. The CDR3 DNA is TGTGCCTGGAGCGACAGGGGCCCATACGGCTTCACCGGGGAGCTGTTTTTT. The chain is built from TRBV30 and TRBJ2-2, with 8 bases lining up with TRBD1. The CDR3 length is 17 residues. V shed 3 bases, J shed 4 bases, and the junction held 13 bases outside the gene matches. The germline V gene has CDR1 GTSNPN and CDR2 SVGIG (reference sequence).

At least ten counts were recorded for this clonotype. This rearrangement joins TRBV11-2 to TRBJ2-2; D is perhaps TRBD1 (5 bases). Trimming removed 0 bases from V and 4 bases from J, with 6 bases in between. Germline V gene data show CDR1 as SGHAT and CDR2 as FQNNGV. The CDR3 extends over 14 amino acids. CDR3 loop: CASSLEGVTGELFF. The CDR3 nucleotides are TGTGCCAGCAGCTTAGAAGGGGTCACCGGGGAGCTGTTTTTT.

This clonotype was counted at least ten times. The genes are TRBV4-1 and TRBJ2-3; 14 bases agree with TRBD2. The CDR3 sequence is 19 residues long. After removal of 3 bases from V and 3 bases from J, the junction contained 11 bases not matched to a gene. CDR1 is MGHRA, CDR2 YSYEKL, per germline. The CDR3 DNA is TGCGCCAGCAGCCATGGAGGGACTAGCGGGGGCCCCGGAACAGATACGCAGTATTTT. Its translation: CASSHGGTSGGPGTDTQYF.

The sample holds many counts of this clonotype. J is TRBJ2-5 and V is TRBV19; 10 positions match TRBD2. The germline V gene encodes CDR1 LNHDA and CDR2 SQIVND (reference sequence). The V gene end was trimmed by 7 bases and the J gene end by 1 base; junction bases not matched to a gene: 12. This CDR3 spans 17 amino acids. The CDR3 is CASKSLAGAGGQETQYF. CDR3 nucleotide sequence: TGTGCCAGTAAAAGTCTAGCGGGGGCCGGGGGCCAAGAGACCCAGTACTTC. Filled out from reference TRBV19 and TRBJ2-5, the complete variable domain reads DGGITQSPKYLFRKEGQNVTLSCEQNLNHDAMYWYRQDPGQGLRLIYYSQIVNDFQKGDIAEGYSVSREKKESFPLTVTSAQKNPTAFYLCASKSLAGAGGQETQYFGPGTRLLVL.

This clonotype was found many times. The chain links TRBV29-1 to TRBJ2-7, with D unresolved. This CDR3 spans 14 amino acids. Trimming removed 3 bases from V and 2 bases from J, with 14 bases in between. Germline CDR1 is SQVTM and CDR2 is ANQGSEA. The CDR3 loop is CSVDSAGSPYEQYF. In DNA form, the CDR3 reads TGCAGCGTTGATTCGGCAGGAAGCCCCTACGAGCAGTACTTC.

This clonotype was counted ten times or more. CDR3 sequence: CASSLAGVTYNEQFF. CDR3 nucleotide sequence: TGTGCCAGCAGCTTAGCGGGGGTAACCTACAATGAGCAGTTCTTC. The chain couples TRBV7-2 to TRBJ2-1, with D possibly being TRBD1 or TRBD2 (5 bases each). The CDR3 is 15 residues long. Trimming removed 0 bases from V and 2 bases from J, with 8 bases in between. Germline lookup yields CDR1 SGHTA and CDR2 FQGNSA.

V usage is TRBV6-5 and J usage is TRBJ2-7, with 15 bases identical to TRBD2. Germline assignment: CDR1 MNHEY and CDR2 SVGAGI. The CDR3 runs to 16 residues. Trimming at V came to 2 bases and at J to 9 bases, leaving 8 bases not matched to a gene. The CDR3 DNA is TGTGCCAGCAGTTACCCCGGACTAGCGGGAGGGGCGCGGCAGTACTTC. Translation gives CASSYPGLAGGARQYF.

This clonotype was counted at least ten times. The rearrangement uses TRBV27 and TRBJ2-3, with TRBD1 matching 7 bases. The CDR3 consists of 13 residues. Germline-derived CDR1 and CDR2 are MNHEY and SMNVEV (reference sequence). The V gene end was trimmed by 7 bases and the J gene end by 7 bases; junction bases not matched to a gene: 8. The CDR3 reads CASTRQGLNTQYF. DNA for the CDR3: TGTGCCAGCACTCGACAGGGTCTAAATACGCAGTATTTT.

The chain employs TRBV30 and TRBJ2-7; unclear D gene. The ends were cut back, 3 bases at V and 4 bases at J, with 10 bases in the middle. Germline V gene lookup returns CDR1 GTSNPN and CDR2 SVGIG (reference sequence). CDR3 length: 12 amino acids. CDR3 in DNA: TGTGCCTGGAGGATGAATGTTTACGAGCAGTACTTC. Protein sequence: CAWRMNVYEQYF.

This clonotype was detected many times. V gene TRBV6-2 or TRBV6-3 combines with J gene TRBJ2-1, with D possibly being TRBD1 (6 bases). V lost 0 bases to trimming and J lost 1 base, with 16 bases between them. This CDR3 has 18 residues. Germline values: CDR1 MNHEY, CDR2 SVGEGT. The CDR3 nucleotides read TGTGCCAGCAGTTACTCGAGGGACACTCTACGGTCCTACAATGAGCAGTTCTTC. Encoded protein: CASSYSRDTLRSYNEQFF.